This T cell receptor beta chain was sequenced for a study of T cell responses to AZD1222 COVID-19 vaccine. Study-wide results and limits: Donors were chiefly white British, with a greater number of females, and clonal diversity was perhaps underestimated.

Generated by immunoSEQ multiplex PCR, the TCRdb table keeps only in-frame clones and is missing some. The sample holds 92,000 or so clones, around 90% seen once. On this clone: Its antigen is not known.

Per the germline V gene, CDR1 is SGHTA and CDR2 is FQGNSA. This CDR3 is built from 15 residues. The V and J ends lost 2 bases and 7 bases respectively, with 15 bases between them. This chain links TRBV7-2 with TRBJ1-5; D is possibly TRBD1 (6 bases). The sequence derives from an adult in good health. Here the sequenced sample was peripheral blood, taken on day 0 of AZD1222 vaccination. The CDR3 DNA sequence: TGTGCCAGCAGCTTATCGCCAGGGGTCGGCCAGCCCCAGCATTTT. Encoded protein: CASSLSPGVGQPQHF.